This T cell receptor (beta chain) was identified during a study of blood T cell repertoires in COVID-19. Study-level information: COVID-19 samples, acute and convalescent, were from the United States, Italy and Spain. PBMCs, B-cell-depleted T cells, or T cells provided the cDNA or gDNA that made up the material.

Authors' methods: Amplifying reference gene primers gave estimates of nucleated cell counts. Clones were sequenced by immunoSEQ multiplex PCR, and TCRdb holds only the in-frame ones, with some missing. That table furnishes V, J and clone size, whereas the DNA furnished D and trimming. The sample holds roughly 180,000 clones; about 88% are singletons and the top ten take about 0.95%. The specimen was peripheral blood. The source is a man between 18 and 35 years old with acute or convalescent COVID-19.

The CDR3 region is CASSERAGSSYEQYF. As DNA, the CDR3 is TGTGCCAGCAGTGAAAGAGCAGGAAGCTCCTACGAGCAGTACTTC. This rearrangement joins TRBV6-1 to TRBJ2-7; D is uncertain. CDR1 is MNHNS and CDR2 is SASEGT in the germline V gene. Trimming cost V 2 bases and J 0 bases, with 11 bases left between them. CDR3 size: 15 residues.